This T cell receptor (beta chain) was sequenced for a study of graft-versus-host responses after intestinal transplantation. The study's findings and limits: GvH clones were found in recipient marrow; some appeared first in ileum or blood.

Generated by immunoSEQ multiplex PCR, the TCRdb table keeps only in-frame clones and is missing some. The data contain 6,600 or so clones, roughly 25% of them singletons. Irradiated stimulators labeled with violet dye, roughly 200,000 in number, were plated with roughly 200,000 CFSE-labeled responders. Following the reaction, CD3+CD4+ and CD3+CD8+ responders that were proliferating and CFSE-low underwent sorting. This clone is labeled medium-sized (0.01 to 0.1%). Sample: alloreactive CD8+ T cells from a mixed lymphocyte reaction culture, taken before transplantation. Subset noted: CFSE-low proliferating T cells sorted from roughly six-day pre-transplant mixed lymphocyte reaction (GvH or HvG direction). The TCR comes from a human patient who was an organ donor for intestinal transplantation.

CDR3 sequence (DNA): TGTGCCAGCAGTTGGACAGGTGGCACTGAAGCTTTCTTT. Its translation is CASSWTGGTEAFF. The V call is TRBV6-5, the J call TRBJ1-1, with TRBD1 matching 7 bases. Germline lookup yields CDR1 MNHEY and CDR2 SVGAGI. This CDR3 contains 13 residues. J gave up 4 bases and V 4 bases, and 3 bases lay outside the gene matches.